This T cell receptor (beta chain) was sequenced in a study of cytomegalovirus exposure and HLA in healthy donors. Whole-study results and caveats: In a later analysis, TCR association rates varied by HLA locus: DRB1 most, HLA-C fewest.

Deletions cut 0 bases from V and 3 bases from J, with 6 bases between. The germline V gene has CDR1 LGHNA and CDR2 YNFKEQ. The CDR3 totals 14 residues. In this sample, this clone turned up a few times. Its matching antigen is unknown. The PCR had 60 Vbeta and 13 Jbeta primers. The protocol was immunoSEQ multiplex PCR, while the TCRdb copy is restricted to in-frame clones and leaves out a portion. The profile covers about 89,000 clones, with around 72% appearing a single time and under 2% taken by the ten largest. The source is a male donor in good health and CMV-seronegative. The sequencing sample was made of PBMCs. The rearrangement uses TRBV4-2 and TRBJ2-1; no definite D call. The CDR3 spells CASSQERYYNEQFF. CDR3 bases: TGTGCCAGCAGCCAAGAACGGTACTACAATGAGCAGTTCTTC.